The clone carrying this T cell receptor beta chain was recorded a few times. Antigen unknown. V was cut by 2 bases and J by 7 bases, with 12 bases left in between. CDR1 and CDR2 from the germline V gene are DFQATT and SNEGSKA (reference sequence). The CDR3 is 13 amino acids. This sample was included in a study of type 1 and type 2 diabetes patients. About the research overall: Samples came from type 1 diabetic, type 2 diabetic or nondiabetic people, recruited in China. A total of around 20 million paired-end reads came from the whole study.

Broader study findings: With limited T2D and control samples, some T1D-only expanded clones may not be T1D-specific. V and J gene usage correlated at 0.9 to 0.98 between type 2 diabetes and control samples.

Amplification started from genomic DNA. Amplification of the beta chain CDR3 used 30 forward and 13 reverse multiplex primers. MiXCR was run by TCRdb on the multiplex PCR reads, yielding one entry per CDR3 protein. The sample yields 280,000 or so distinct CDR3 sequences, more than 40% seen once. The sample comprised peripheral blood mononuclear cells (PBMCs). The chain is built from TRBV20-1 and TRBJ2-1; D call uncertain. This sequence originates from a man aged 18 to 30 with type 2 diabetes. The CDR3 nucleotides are TGCAGTGCTAGATCTGGCGTGGGGAATGAGCAGTTCTTC. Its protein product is CSARSGVGNEQFF.